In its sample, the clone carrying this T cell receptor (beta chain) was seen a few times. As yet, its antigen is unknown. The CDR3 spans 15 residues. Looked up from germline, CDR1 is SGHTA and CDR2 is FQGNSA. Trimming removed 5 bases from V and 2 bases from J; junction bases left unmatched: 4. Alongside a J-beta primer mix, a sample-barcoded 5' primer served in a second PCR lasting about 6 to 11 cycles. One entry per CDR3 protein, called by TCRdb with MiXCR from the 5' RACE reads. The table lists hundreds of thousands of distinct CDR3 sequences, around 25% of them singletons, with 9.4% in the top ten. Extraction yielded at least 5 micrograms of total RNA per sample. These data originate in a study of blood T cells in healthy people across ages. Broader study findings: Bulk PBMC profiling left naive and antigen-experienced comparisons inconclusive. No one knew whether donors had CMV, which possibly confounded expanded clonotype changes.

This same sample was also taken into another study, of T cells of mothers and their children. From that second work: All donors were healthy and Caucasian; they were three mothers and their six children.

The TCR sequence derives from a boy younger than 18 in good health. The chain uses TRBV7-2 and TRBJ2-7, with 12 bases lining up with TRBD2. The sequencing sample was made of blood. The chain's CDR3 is CASSDGTSGPYEQYF. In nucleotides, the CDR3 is TGTGCCAGCAGCGACGGGACTAGCGGGCCCTACGAGCAGTACTTC. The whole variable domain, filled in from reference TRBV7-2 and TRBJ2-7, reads GAGVSQSPSNKVTEKGKDVELRCDPISGHTALYWYRQSLGQGLEFLIYFQGNSAPDKSGLPSDRFSAERTGGSVSTLTIQRTQQEDSAVYLCASSDGTSGPYEQYFGPGTRLTVT.